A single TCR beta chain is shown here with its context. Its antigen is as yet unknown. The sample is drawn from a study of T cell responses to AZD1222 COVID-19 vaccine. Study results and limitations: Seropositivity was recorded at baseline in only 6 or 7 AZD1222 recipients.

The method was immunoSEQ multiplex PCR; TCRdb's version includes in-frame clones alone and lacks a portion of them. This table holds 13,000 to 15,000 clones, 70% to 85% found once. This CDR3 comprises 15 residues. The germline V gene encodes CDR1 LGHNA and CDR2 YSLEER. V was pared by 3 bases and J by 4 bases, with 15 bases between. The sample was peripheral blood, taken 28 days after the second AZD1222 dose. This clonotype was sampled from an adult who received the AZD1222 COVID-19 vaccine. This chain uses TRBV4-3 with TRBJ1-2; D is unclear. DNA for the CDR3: TGCGCCAGCAGCCAGTCCGGGTCAGGTGCCTATGGCTACACCTTC. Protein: CASSQSGSGAYGYTF.